Each of the 29 T cell receptor beta chains below was sequenced from the same sample in a study of CD8+ T cells in alopecia areata. It was cDNA, reverse transcribed from extracted RNA, that served as the sequencing template. Libraries were prepared by immunoSEQ multiplex PCR; TCRdb keeps only in-frame clonotypes and omits some of them. The repertoire holds fewer than 150,000 clones, with 58% as singletons. This material consisted of CD4+ T cells sorted from blood, taken at week 0. These receptors all stem from a human donor with alopecia areata.

This clone was seen just once. V is TRBV10-3 and J is TRBJ1-1; maybe TRBD1 (6 bases). Germline CDR1 and CDR2: ENHRY and SYGVKD. Deletions cut 7 bases from V and 1 base from J, with 10 bases between. The CDR3 contains 13 residues. CDR3 DNA: TGTGCCATCACCGGGACACCGAACACTGAAGCTTTCTTT. Amino acid sequence: CAITGTPNTEAFF.

The chain recombines TRBV27 with TRBJ1-1; 7 bases line up with TRBD1. Germline CDR1 MNHEY, CDR2 SMNVEV (reference sequence). This CDR3 comprises 15 residues. J gave up 1 base and V 5 bases, and 7 bases lay outside the gene matches. The CDR3 nucleotides are TGTGCCAGCAGTACCGTACAGGGGACGAACACTGAAGCTTTCTTT. Protein: CASSTVQGTNTEAFF.

CDR3 sequence: CASSQGRGQNNYGYTF. The CDR3 DNA reads as TGCGCCAGCAGCCAGGGTAGGGGACAGAATAACTATGGCTACACCTTC. The chain links TRBV4-3 to TRBJ1-2, with 7 bases identical to TRBD1. Losses at the gene ends were 3 bases for V and 1 base for J; bases not matched to a gene: 8. Germline lookup yields CDR1 LGHNA and CDR2 YSLEER. The CDR3 is 16 residues long.

The CDR3 DNA is TGCGCCAGCAGCCAAGTGGACATGGGAATCCGCAGTCAGCCCCAGCATTTT. Translating gives CASSQVDMGIRSQPQHF. The chain joins TRBV4-1 to TRBJ1-5; D might be TRBD1 (5 bases). The CDR3 runs to 17 residues. Trimming took off 1 base at V and 6 bases at J, with 19 bases between the two ends. From germline, CDR1 is MGHRA and CDR2 YSYEKL.

This chain links TRBV29-1 with TRBJ2-1, with 12 bases that match TRBD2. Germline lookup yields CDR1 SQVTM and CDR2 ANQGSEA. The junction had 8 bases not matched to a gene; V was cut back by 4 bases and J by 1 base. The CDR3 runs 17 residues. The CDR3 bases are TGCAGCGTTGTCGTTTTGACTAGCGGGGGTTCCTACAATGAGCAGTTCTTC. Translation gives CSVVVLTSGGSYNEQFF.

This chain joins TRBV4-1 and TRBJ2-3; D is unresolved. Germline V CDR1 and CDR2: MGHRA, YSYEKL. The CDR3 runs 17 residues. The V gene lost 0 bases and the J gene lost 2 bases, with 15 bases spanning the gap. CDR3 region: CASSQDRAGTPTDTQYF. The DNA of the CDR3 is TGCGCCAGCAGCCAAGATCGGGCCGGTACCCCCACAGATACGCAGTATTTT.

The chain recombines TRBV30 with TRBJ2-7; TRBD2 aligns across 7 bases. V trimming: 0 bases; J trimming: 3 bases; junction bases outside the gene matches: 5. The germline V gene has CDR1 GTSNPN and CDR2 SVGIG (reference sequence). CDR3 length: 14 amino acids. The CDR3 DNA reads as TGTGCCTGGAGTGTTTCCGGGGGGTACTACGAGCAGTACTTC. Translating gives CAWSVSGGYYEQYF.

This chain connects TRBV9 to TRBJ2-5; TRBD2 aligns across 8 bases. This CDR3 contains 17 residues. CDR1 is SGDLS, CDR2 YYNGEE, per germline. The J segment lost 5 bases and the V segment lost 3 bases, leaving 15 bases of the junction unmatched. This chain's CDR3 is CASSEKGSGAFGETQYF. The CDR3, as DNA: TGTGCCAGCAGCGAGAAGGGTAGCGGGGCATTCGGGGAGACCCAGTACTTC.

CDR3 loop: CASSLDRAALLGYTF. CDR3 DNA: TGTGCCAGCAGCCTGGACAGGGCCGCGTTGTTGGGCTACACCTTC. The chain couples TRBV7-8 to TRBJ1-2; 8 bases are a match to TRBD1. Trimming cost V 5 bases and J 8 bases; bases outside gene matches: 13. Germline V gives CDR1 SGHVS, CDR2 FQNEAQ. The CDR3 is 15 residues long.

This chain links TRBV7-3 with TRBJ2-3; TRBD1 matches 12 bases. V shed 5 bases, J shed 5 bases, and the junction held 5 bases outside the gene matches. CDR1 is SGHTA, CDR2 FQGTGA, per germline. CDR3 length equals 15 residues. The CDR3 region is CASSGGQGAGDTQYF. The CDR3, as DNA: TGTGCCAGCAGCGGGGGACAGGGGGCCGGAGATACGCAGTATTTT. The full variable domain, in which reference TRBV7-3 and TRBJ2-3 provide the parts outside the CDR3, is GAGVSQTPSNKVTEKGKYVELRCDPISGHTALYWYRQSLGQGPEFLIYFQGTGAADDSGLPNDRFFAVRPEGSVSTLKIQRTERGDSAVYLCASSGGQGAGDTQYFGPGTRLTVL.

This clone was observed a few times. The chain has TRBV7-2 and TRBJ1-5, with 7 bases matching TRBD1. Germline values: CDR1 SGHTA, CDR2 FQGNSA. The CDR3 runs to 15 residues. Losses at the gene ends were 4 bases for V and 2 bases for J; bases not matched to a gene: 5. CDR3 in amino acids: CASSYRGGGNQPQHF. CDR3 DNA sequence: TGTGCCAGCAGCTACAGGGGTGGTGGCAATCAGCCCCAGCATTTT.

This clone was seen once. This chain connects TRBV29-1 to TRBJ1-4; 8 nucleotides align to TRBD1. Germline lookup yields CDR1 SQVTM and CDR2 ANQGSEA. With 0 bases clipped from V and 4 bases from J, the junction kept 4 bases outside the gene matches. The CDR3 spans 15 residues. CDR3 loop: CSVEETGQVNEKLFF. In DNA form, the CDR3 reads TGCAGCGTTGAAGAGACGGGACAGGTTAATGAAAAACTGTTTTTT.

The chain joins TRBV4-2 to TRBJ2-3; 10 bases line up with TRBD2. The V gene's germline CDR1 is LGHNA and CDR2 YNFKEQ. V lost 8 bases and J lost 0; bases outside the gene matches: 8. This CDR3 is 16 amino acids long. Written as DNA, the CDR3 is TGTGCCAGCCGGGCTAGCGGGGGTGGAAGCACAGATACGCAGTATTTT. Translating it yields CASRASGGGSTDTQYF.

This chain joins TRBV7-9 and TRBJ1-6; D is ambiguous. Trimming took 3 bases from V and 10 from J, leaving 13 bases between them. Looked up from germline, CDR1 is SEHNR and CDR2 is FQNEAQ (reference sequence). This CDR3 is built from 14 residues. The CDR3 nucleotides are TGTGCCAGCAGCTTCCTCTTGGCAGGCTCACCCCTCCACTTT. This translates into CASSFLLAGSPLHF.

This clone was observed a few times. V gene TRBV23-1 combines with J gene TRBJ2-7; the match to TRBD1 covers 8 bases. TRBV23-1 has ORF status, its function being uncertain. V lost 4 bases and J lost 5; bases outside the gene matches: 13. The CDR3 has 16 amino acids. The CDR3 region has the DNA TGCGCCAGCAGTCTCACCGCCCGGGGACAGGAAAACGAGCAGTACTTC. This translates into CASSLTARGQENEQYF.

V and J are TRBV5-1 and TRBJ2-5; no firm D call. Germline V gene data show CDR1 as SGHRS and CDR2 as YFSETQ. Trimming left V 0 bases short and J 2 bases short, with 20 bases between. The CDR3 has 18 amino acids. CDR3 bases: TGCGCCAGCAGCTTGGTACTATTCGACTCTTGGGCTCAAGAGACCCAGTACTTC. This gives the protein CASSLVLFDSWAQETQYF.

With regard to this clone: The same CDR3 arises from other DNA sequences in this sample as well. The rearrangement joins TRBV6-5 to TRBJ1-2; D remains ambiguous. In germline, CDR1 is MNHEY, CDR2 SVGAGI. Trimming cost V 0 bases and J 2 bases, with 7 bases left between them. The CDR3 consists of 14 residues. The CDR3 is CASSYSGGNYGYTF. For the CDR3, the DNA is TGTGCCAGCAGTTACTCTGGCGGAAACTATGGCTACACCTTC.

This sequence joins TRBV7-9 and TRBJ2-5; TRBD2 agrees at 15 bases. The germline V gene has CDR1 SEHNR and CDR2 FQNEAQ (reference sequence). This CDR3 is 16 amino acids long. Trimming cost V 4 bases and J 5 bases; bases outside gene matches: 5. DNA for the CDR3: TGTGCCAGCAGCTCGGTAGGACTAGCGGGAGGGGAGACCCAGTACTTC. It yields the protein CASSSVGLAGGETQYF.

A few counts support this clone. The V gene is TRBV29-1, the J gene TRBJ1-5, with D hard to call. Germline loops: CDR1 SQVTM, CDR2 ANQGSEA. V was trimmed by 4 bases and J by 8 bases, leaving 15 bases between them. This CDR3 contains 13 residues. CDR3 sequence reads: CSVASQVDEPQHF. The CDR3 coding sequence is TGCAGCGTTGCTTCTCAGGTAGATGAGCCCCAGCATTTT. Combining the CDR3 with reference TRBV29-1 and TRBJ1-5 gives the whole variable domain SAVISQKPSRDICQRGTSLTIQCQVDSQVTMMFWYRQQPGQSLTLIATANQGSEATYESGFVIDKFPISRPNLTFSTLTVSNMSPEDSSIYLCSVASQVDEPQHFGDGTRLSIL.

The chain employs TRBV5-1 and TRBJ2-5; D may correspond to TRBD1 or TRBD2 (5 bases each). CDR3 length: 14 amino acids. The V end lost 4 bases, the J end lost 4 bases, and 14 bases lay between the germline ends. CDR1 is SGHRS and CDR2 is YFSETQ in the germline V gene. The CDR3 region is CASSLNGAGETQYF. Written as DNA, the CDR3 is TGCGCCAGCAGCCTCAACGGGGCAGGAGAGACCCAGTACTTC.

The rearrangement links TRBV30 to TRBJ2-1; 9 bases align to TRBD1. The CDR3 is 16 residues long. Germline lookup yields CDR1 GTSNPN and CDR2 SVGIG (reference sequence). The trim removed 1 base at V and 5 bases at J, leaving 9 bases unmatched. The CDR3 region is CAWSGGQGRMNNEQFF. The CDR3 nucleotides read TGTGCCTGGAGTGGGGGACAGGGAAGAATGAACAATGAGCAGTTCTTC.

This sequence joins TRBV11-1 and TRBJ1-2; D is possibly TRBD1 (6 bases). Trimming removed 5 bases from V and 6 bases from J, with 19 bases in between. This CDR3 is built from 15 residues. The germline V gene has CDR1 SGHAT and CDR2 FQDESV (reference sequence). CDR3: CASSRSRGSPDGYTF. DNA for the CDR3: TGTGCCAGCAGCCGATCCAGGGGAAGCCCGGATGGCTACACCTTC.

The chain recombines TRBV4-3 with TRBJ2-1, with 9 bases aligning to TRBD2. CDR3 length equals 16 residues. The germline gives CDR1 LGHNA, CDR2 YSLEER. With 5 bases clipped from V and 8 bases from J, the junction kept 13 bases outside the gene matches. CDR3 protein: CASSYGGASGVHEQFF. The CDR3 nucleotides are TGCGCCAGCAGCTACGGGGGAGCTAGCGGGGTCCATGAGCAGTTCTTC.

The genes are TRBV4-1 and TRBJ1-1; perhaps TRBD1 as D (5 bases). The V gene lost 4 bases and the J gene lost 1 base, with 16 bases spanning the gap. There are 16 residues in the CDR3. From germline, CDR1 is MGHRA and CDR2 YSYEKL. This CDR3 reads CASSPRQRTENTEAFF. The CDR3, as DNA: TGCGCCAGCAGCCCGAGACAGAGAACAGAGAACACTGAAGCTTTCTTT.

V and J are TRBV30 and TRBJ1-4; 8 bases are shared with TRBD1. The V and J ends lost 4 bases and 8 bases, in that order; junction bases with no gene match: 6. The germline V gene encodes CDR1 GTSNPN and CDR2 SVGIG (reference sequence). The CDR3 runs 13 residues. CDR3 nucleotides: TGTGCCTGGAAAACAGGGGGGCGAGAAAAACTGTTTTTT. Encoded protein: CAWKTGGREKLFF.

This clone was seen a handful of times. The chain uses TRBV10-3 and TRBJ2-5, with D possibly matching TRBD1 (6 bases). CDR3 length: 13 amino acids. V was clipped by 5 bases and J by 5 bases, with 12 bases between them. CDR1 is ENHRY and CDR2 is SYGVKD in the germline V gene. CDR3 sequence (DNA): TGTGCCATCAGTCGACAGGAGCGGGAGACCCAGTACTTC. Translating it yields CAISRQERETQYF.

V and J are TRBV6-5 and TRBJ1-2; no clear D. The germline V gene encodes CDR1 MNHEY and CDR2 SVGAGI. This CDR3 region has 14 residues. Trimming took 5 bases from V and 0 from J, leaving 10 bases between them. The CDR3 DNA reads as TGTGCCAGCAGTAAGAATCAAGCTAACTATGGCTACACCTTC. Protein product: CASSKNQANYGYTF.

The J gene is TRBJ2-1, the V gene TRBV23-1, with D possibly being TRBD2 (5 bases). TRBV23-1 is flagged as an ORF with uncertain function. This CDR3 has 13 residues. The ends were cut back, 6 bases at V and 8 bases at J, with 14 bases in the middle. The CDR3 DNA follows: TGCGCCAGCAGCCACTACCCGAGGGATGAGCAGTTCTTC. Encoded protein: CASSHYPRDEQFF.

The chain has TRBV30 and TRBJ2-1, with D hard to call. The V end was cut by 3 bases, the J end by 2 bases, with 11 bases between. This CDR3 comprises 14 residues. Germline lookup yields CDR1 GTSNPN and CDR2 SVGIG (reference sequence). As DNA, the CDR3 is TGTGCCTGGAGCAAAGGTATCACCTACAATGAGCAGTTCTTC. Encoded protein: CAWSKGITYNEQFF.